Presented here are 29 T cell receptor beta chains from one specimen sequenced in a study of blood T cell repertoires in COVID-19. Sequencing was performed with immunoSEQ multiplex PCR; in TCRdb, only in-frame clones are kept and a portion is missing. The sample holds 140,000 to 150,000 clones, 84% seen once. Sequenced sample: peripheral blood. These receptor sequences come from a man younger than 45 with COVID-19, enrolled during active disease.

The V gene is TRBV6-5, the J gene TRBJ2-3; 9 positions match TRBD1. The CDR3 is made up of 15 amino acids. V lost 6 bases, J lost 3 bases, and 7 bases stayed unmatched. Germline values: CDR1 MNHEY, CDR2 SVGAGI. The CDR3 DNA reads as TGTGCCAGCAGATCGTCGGGACAGGGAACAGATACGCAGTATTTT. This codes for CASRSSGQGTDTQYF.

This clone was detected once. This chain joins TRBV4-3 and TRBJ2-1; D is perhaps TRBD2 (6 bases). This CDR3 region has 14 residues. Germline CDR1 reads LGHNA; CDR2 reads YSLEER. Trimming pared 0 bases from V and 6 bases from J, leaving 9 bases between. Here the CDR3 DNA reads TGCGCCAGCAGCCAAGAGCTAGCGCTCAATGAGCAGTTCTTC. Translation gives CASSQELALNEQFF.

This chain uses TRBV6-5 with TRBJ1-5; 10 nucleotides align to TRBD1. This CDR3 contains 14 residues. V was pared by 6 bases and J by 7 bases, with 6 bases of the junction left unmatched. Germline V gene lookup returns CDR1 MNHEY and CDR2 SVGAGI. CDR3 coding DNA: TGTGCCAGCAGCCCCGGGACAGGGGAACAGCCCCAGCATTTT. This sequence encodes CASSPGTGEQPQHF.

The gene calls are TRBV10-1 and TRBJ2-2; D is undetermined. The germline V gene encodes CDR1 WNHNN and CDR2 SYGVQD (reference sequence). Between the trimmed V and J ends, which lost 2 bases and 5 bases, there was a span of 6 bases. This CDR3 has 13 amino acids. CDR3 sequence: CASSEETTGELFF. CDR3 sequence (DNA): TGCGCCAGCAGTGAGGAGACAACCGGGGAGCTGTTTTTT.

The CDR3 coding sequence is TGTGCCAGCAGCCGGCCCCGGGACAGGAAAAACATTCAGTACTTC. It translates to CASSRPRDRKNIQYF. The chain couples TRBV4-2 to TRBJ2-4; 8 nucleotides align to TRBD1. There are 15 residues in the CDR3. V dropped 4 bases and J dropped 4; count of bases not matched to a gene: 6. CDR1 is LGHNA and CDR2 is YNFKEQ in the germline V gene.

The CDR3 loop reads CASSEGTSGSIRETQYF. The CDR3 DNA reads TGTGCCAGCAGCGAAGGGACTAGCGGGAGTATTAGAGAGACCCAGTACTTC. The V gene is TRBV9, the J gene TRBJ2-5, with 14 bases that match TRBD2. The germline V gene encodes CDR1 SGDLS and CDR2 YYNGEE. The CDR3 runs to 17 residues. The V segment lost 3 bases and the J segment 4 bases; nucleotides outside the gene matches: 8.

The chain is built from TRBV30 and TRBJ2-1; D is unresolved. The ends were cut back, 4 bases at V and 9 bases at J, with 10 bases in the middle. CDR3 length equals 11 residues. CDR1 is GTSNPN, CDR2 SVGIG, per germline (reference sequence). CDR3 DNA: TGTGCCTGGAATTTTGGAGTTGAGCAGTTCTTC. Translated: CAWNFGVEQFF.

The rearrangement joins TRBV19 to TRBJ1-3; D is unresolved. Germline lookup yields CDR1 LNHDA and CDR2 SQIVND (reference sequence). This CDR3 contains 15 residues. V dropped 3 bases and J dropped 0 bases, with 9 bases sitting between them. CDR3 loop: CASSIGRVSGNTIYF. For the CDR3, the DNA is TGTGCCAGTAGTATTGGGAGGGTCTCTGGAAACACCATATATTTT. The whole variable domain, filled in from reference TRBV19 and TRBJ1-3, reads DGGITQSPKYLFRKEGQNVTLSCEQNLNHDAMYWYRQDPGQGLRLIYYSQIVNDFQKGDIAEGYSVSREKKESFPLTVTSAQKNPTAFYLCASSIGRVSGNTIYFGEGSWLTVV.

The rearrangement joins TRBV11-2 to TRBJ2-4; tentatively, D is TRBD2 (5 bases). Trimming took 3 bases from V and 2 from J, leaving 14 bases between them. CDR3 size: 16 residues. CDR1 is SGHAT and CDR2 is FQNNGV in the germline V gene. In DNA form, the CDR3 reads TGTGCCAGCAGCTTGGTAGGGTTCGGGACCAAAAACATTCAGTACTTC. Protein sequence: CASSLVGFGTKNIQYF. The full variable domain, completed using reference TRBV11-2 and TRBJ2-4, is EAGVAQSPRYKIIEKRQSVAFWCNPISGHATLYWYQQILGQGPKLLIQFQNNGVVDDSQLPKDRFSAERLKGVDSTLKIQPAKLEDSAVYLCASSLVGFGTKNIQYFGAGTRLSVL.

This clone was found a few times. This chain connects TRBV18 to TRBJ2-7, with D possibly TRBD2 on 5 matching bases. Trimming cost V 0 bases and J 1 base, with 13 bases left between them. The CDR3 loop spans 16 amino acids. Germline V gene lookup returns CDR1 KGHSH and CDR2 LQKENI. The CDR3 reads CASSPPSAGTSYEQYF. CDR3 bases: TGTGCCAGCTCACCACCCTCCGCGGGCACTTCCTACGAGCAGTACTTC.

CDR3 in amino acids: CASSRGLAGGSDEQYF. Written as DNA, the CDR3 is TGTGCCAGCAGCCGGGGACTAGCGGGAGGGTCAGACGAGCAGTACTTC. The V gene is TRBV4-2, the J gene TRBJ2-7; 16 bases line up with TRBD2. With V trimmed by 4 bases and J by 5 bases, 5 bases remained unmatched. Germline lookup yields CDR1 LGHNA and CDR2 YNFKEQ. This CDR3 has 16 residues.

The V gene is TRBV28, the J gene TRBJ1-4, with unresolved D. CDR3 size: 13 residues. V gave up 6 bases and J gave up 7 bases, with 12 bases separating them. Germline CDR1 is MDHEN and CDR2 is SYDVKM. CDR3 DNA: TGTGCCAGCAGCCCAATTCGGGGTGAAAAACTGTTTTTT. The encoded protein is CASSPIRGEKLFF.

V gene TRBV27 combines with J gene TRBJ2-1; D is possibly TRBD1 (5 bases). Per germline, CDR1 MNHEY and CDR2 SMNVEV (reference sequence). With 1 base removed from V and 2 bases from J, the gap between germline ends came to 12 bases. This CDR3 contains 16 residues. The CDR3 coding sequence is TGTGCCAGCAGTTTATTGGCAGGGTCGACCTACAATGAGCAGTTCTTC. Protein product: CASSLLAGSTYNEQFF.

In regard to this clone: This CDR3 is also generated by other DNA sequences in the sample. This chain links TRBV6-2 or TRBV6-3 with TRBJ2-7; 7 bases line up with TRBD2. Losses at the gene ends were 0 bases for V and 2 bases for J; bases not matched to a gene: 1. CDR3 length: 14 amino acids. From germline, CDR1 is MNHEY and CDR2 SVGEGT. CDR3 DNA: TGTGCCAGCAGTTACTCGGCGGGGGCCTACGAGCAGTACTTC. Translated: CASSYSAGAYEQYF.

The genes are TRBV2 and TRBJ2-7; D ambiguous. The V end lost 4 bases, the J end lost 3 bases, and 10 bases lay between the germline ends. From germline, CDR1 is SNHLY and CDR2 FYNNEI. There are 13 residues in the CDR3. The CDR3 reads CASSVVEYYEQYF. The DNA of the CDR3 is TGTGCCAGCAGTGTCGTGGAGTACTACGAGCAGTACTTC.

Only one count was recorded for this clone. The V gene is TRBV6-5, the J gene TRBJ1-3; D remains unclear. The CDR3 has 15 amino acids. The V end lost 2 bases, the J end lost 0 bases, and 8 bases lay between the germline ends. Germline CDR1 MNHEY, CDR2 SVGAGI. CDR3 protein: CASSYGGTSGNTIYF. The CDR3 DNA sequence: TGTGCCAGCAGTTACGGTGGCACCTCTGGAAACACCATATATTTT.

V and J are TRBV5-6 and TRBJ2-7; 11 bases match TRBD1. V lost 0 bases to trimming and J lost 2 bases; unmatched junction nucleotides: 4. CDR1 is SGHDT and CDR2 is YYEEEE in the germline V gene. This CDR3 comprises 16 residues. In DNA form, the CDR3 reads TGTGCCAGCAGCTTGGCGGGACAGGGGGTAACCTACGAGCAGTACTTC. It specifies CASSLAGQGVTYEQYF. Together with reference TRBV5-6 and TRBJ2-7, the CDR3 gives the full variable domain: DAGVTQSPTHLIKTRGQQVTLRCSPKSGHDTVSWYQQALGQGPQFIFQYYEEEERQRGNFPDRFSGHQFPNYSSELNVNALLLGDSALYLCASSLAGQGVTYEQYFGPGTRLTVT.

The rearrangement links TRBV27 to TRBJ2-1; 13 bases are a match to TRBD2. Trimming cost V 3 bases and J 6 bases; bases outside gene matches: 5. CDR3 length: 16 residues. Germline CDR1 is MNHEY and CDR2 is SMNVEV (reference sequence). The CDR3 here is CASSLRTSGSTNEQFF. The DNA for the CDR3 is TGTGCCAGCAGTTTGAGGACTAGCGGGAGCACCAATGAGCAGTTCTTC.

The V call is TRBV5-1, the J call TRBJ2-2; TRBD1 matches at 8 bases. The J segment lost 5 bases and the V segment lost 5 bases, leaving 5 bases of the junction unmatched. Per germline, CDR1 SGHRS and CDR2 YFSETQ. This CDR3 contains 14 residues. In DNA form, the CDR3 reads TGCGCCAGCAGTGGACAGGGAAAGACCGGGGAGCTGTTTTTT. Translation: CASSGQGKTGELFF.

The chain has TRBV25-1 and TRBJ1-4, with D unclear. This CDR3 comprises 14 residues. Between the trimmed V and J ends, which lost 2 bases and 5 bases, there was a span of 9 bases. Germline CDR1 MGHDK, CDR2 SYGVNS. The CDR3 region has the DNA TGTGCCAGCAGTGAAGAGAACTCAAATGAAAAACTGTTTTTT. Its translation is CASSEENSNEKLFF.

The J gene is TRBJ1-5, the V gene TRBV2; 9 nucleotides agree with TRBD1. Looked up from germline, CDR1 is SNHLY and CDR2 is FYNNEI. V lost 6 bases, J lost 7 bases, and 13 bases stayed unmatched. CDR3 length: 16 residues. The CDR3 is CASSPDRGSRSQPQHF. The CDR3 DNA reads TGTGCCAGCAGCCCGGACAGGGGTAGCCGCAGCCAGCCCCAGCATTTT.

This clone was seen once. This CDR3 is CASSFPGGATGFNTDTQYF. CDR3 sequence (DNA): TGTGCCAGCAGCTTCCCGGGGGGGGCGACAGGGTTTAACACAGATACGCAGTATTTT. V and J are TRBV7-9 and TRBJ2-3; possibly TRBD2 for D (8 bases). Trimming removed 3 bases at V and 2 bases at J, with 24 bases between. This CDR3 has 19 residues. Per the germline V gene, CDR1 is SEHNR and CDR2 is FQNEAQ (reference sequence).

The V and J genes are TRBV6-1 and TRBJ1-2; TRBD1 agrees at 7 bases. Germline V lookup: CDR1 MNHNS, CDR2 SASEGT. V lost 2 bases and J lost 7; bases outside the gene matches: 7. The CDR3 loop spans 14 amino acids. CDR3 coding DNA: TGTGCCAGCAGTGAAATCCGACAGGGCCGTGGCTACACCTTC. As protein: CASSEIRQGRGYTF.

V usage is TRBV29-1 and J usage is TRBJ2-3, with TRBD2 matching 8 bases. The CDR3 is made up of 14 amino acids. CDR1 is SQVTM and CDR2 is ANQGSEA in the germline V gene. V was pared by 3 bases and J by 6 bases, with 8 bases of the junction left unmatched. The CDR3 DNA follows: TGCAGCGTTGATAGCGGGAAAGGGGGGGATACGCAGTATTTT. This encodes CSVDSGKGGDTQYF.

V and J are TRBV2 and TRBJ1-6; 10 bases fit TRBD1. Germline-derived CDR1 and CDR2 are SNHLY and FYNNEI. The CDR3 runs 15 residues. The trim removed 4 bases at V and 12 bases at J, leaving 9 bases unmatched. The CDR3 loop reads CASSGPGQGQQPLHF. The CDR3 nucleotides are TGTGCCAGCAGTGGTCCGGGACAGGGGCAGCAACCCCTCCACTTT. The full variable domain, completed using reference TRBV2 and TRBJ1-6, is EPEVTQTPSHQVTQMGQEVILRCVPISNHLYFYWYRQILGQKVEFLVSFYNNEISEKSEIFDDQFSVERPDGSNFTLKIRSTKLEDSAMYFCASSGPGQGQQPLHFGNGTRLTVT.

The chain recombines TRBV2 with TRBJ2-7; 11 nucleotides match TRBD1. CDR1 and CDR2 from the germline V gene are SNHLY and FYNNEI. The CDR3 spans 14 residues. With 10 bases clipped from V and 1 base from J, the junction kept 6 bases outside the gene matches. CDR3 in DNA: TGTGCCACCGAGGGGACAGGGGGATCCTACGAGCAGTACTTC. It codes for CATEGTGGSYEQYF.

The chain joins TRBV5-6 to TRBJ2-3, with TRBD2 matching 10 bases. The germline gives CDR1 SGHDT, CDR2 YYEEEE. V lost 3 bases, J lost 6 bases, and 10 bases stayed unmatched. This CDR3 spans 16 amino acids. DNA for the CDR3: TGTGCCAGCAGCTCTACTACTAGCGGGGCGGGCGATACGCAGTATTTT. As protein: CASSSTTSGAGDTQYF.

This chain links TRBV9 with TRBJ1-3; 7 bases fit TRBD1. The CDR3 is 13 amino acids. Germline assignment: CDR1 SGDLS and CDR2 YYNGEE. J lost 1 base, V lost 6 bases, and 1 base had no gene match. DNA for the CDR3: TGTGCCAGCACGACAGGGTCTGGAAACACCATATATTTT. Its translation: CASTTGSGNTIYF.

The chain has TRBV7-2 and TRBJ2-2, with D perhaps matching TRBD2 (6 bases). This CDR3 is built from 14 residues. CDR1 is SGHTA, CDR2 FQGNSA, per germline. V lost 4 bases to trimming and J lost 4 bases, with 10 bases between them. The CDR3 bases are TGTGCCAGCAGCTCCCGCGGGGTCACCGGGGAGCTGTTTTTT. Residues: CASSSRGVTGELFF.